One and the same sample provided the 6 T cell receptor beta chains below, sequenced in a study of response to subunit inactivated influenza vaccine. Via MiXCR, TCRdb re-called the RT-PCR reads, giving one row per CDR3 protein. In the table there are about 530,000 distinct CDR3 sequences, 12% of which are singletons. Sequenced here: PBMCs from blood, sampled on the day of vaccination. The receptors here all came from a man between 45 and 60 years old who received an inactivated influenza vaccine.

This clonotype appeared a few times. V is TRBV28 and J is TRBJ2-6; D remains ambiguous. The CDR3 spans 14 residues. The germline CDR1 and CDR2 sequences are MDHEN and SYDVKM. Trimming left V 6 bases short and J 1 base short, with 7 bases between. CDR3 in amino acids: CASRGTSGANVLTF. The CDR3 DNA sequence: TGTGCCAGCAGGGGTACTTCTGGGGCCAACGTCCTGACTTTC.

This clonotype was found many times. CDR3 coding DNA: TGCAGCGTTGAAGATGGAGGGAGGGTATCCAATGAGCAGTTCTTC. Translated: CSVEDGGRVSNEQFF. The rearrangement joins TRBV29-1 to TRBJ2-1; 7 nucleotides match TRBD2. Germline CDR1 is SQVTM and CDR2 is ANQGSEA. The CDR3 has 15 amino acids. V lost 0 bases to trimming and J lost 6 bases; unmatched junction nucleotides: 8.

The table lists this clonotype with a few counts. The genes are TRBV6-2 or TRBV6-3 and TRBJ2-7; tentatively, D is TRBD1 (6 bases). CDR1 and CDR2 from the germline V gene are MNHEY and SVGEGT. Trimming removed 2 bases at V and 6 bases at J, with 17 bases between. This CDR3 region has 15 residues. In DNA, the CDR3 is TGTGCCAGCAGTTACGGGGCAGGGGCTATGGGCGAGCAGTACTTC. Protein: CASSYGAGAMGEQYF.

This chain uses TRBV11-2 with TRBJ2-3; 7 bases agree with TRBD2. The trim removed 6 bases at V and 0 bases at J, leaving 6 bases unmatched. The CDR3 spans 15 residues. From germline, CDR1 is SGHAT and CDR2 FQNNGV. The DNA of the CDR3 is TGTGCCAGCAGACAACTAGCGCCTAGCACAGATACGCAGTATTTT. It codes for CASRQLAPSTDTQYF.

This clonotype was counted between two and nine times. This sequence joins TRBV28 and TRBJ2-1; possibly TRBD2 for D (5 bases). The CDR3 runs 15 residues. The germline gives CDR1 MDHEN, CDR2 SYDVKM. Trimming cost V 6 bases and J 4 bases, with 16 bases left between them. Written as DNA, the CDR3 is TGTGCCAGCAGCCAATGGGAGAACTATTACAATGAGCAGTTCTTC. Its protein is CASSQWENYYNEQFF. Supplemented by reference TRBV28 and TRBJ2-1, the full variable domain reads DVKVTQSSRYLVKRTGEKVFLECVQDMDHENMFWYRQDPGLGLRLIYFSYDVKMKEKGDIPEGYSVSREKKERFSLILESASTNQTSMYLCASSQWENYYNEQFFGPGTRLTVL.

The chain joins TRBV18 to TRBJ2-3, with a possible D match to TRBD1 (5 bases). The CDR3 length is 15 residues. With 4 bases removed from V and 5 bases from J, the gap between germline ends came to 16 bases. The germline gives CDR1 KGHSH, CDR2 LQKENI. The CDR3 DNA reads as TGTGCCAGCTCACTAAATGCGAATAGGGGAGATACGCAGTATTTT. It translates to CASSLNANRGDTQYF.